This T cell receptor (beta chain) was recovered during a study (dated by TCRdb to 2012 to 2014). In the case of this clonotype: Its antigen is unknown. Per-base quality was not reported, and no clone a single base away is much larger than it.

The germline V gene (reference sequence) specifies LGHDT as CDR1 and YNNKEL as CDR2. The trim is 0 bases for V and 1 base for J, with a gap of 19 bases between the germline ends. The CDR3 runs 18 amino acids, cysteine and phenylalanine included. Of the read, only the CDR3 DNA is kept; its 54 bases are in frame from base 1. Sequencing used an Illumina Genome Analyzer IIx. Clones were called with MiXCR by TCRdb after fastp trimmed the public reads at Q25, and only in-frame beta chains were retained. Duplicate CDR3 protein sequences are folded into a single record with the most common DNA and genes. The sample table holds 12,000 to 15,000 distinct CDR3 sequences, of which around 35% were seen once. The ten biggest clones cover 16% of the sample.

The receptor chain draws on TRBV3-1 and TRBJ2-7; tentative D gene TRBD2, with 6 bases matching. The TCR comes from a human donor. Sequencing was carried out using blood. The nucleotides read TGTGCCAGCAGCCAAGATCTGTTGGGCGGGATCACGTCCTACGAGCAGTACTTC. Its protein reads: CASSQDLLGGITSYEQYF.